A single T cell receptor beta chain is shown here with its context. Trimming took off 6 bases at V and 4 bases at J, with 13 bases between the two ends. Germline-derived CDR1 and CDR2 are MNHEY and SMNVEV (reference sequence). The CDR3 spans 14 residues. This sample stems from a study of blood T cell repertoires in COVID-19. Across the whole study: Material from acute and convalescent COVID-19 was sourced from the United States, Italy and Spain. Nucleic acid was either cDNA or gDNA, and it came from T cells, B-cell-depleted T cells, or PBMCs.

Per the authors' pipeline: Researchers report that nucleated cell counts were estimated from reference gene primer amplification. Sequencing used immunoSEQ multiplex PCR; TCRdb keeps in-frame clones, though not all of them. That table gives V, J and clone size, and the DNA gave D and trimming. The sample has about 280,000 clones; about 90% are singletons. The clonotype originates from a woman between 45 and 65 years old who had recovered from COVID-19. The V gene is TRBV27, the J gene TRBJ1-5; a possible D gene is TRBD1 (5 bases). The sequenced material came from peripheral blood. Written as DNA, the CDR3 is TGTGCCAGCAGCCCTGGACAAGCTAATCAGCCCCAGCATTTT. The encoded protein is CASSPGQANQPQHF.